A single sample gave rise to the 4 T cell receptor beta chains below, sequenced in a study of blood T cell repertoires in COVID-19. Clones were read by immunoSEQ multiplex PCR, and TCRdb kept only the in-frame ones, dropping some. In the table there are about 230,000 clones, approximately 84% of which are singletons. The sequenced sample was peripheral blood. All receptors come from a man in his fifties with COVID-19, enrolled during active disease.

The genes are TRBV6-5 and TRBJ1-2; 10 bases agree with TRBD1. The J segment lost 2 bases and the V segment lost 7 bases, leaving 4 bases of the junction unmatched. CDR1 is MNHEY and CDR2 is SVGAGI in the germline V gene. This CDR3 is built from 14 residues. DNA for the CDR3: TGTGCCAGCACTGGGGGACAGGGGAACTATGGCTACACCTTC. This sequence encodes CASTGGQGNYGYTF.

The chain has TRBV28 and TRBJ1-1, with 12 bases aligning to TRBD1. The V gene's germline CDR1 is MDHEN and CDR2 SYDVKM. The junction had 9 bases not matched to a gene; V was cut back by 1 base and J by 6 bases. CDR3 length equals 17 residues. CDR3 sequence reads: CASSLYGTGGMRAEAFF. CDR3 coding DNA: TGTGCCAGCAGTTTATACGGGACAGGGGGCATGAGGGCTGAAGCTTTCTTT.

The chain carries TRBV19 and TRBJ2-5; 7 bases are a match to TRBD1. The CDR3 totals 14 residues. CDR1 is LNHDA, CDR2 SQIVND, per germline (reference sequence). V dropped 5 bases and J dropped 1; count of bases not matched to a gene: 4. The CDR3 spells CASSATGTQETQYF. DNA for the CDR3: TGTGCCAGTAGTGCGACAGGGACCCAAGAGACCCAGTACTTC.

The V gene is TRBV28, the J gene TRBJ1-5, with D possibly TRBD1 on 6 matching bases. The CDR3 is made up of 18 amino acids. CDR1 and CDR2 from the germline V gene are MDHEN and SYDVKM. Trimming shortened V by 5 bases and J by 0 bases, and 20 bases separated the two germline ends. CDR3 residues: CASSPSPRQDNSNQPQHF. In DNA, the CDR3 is TGTGCCAGCAGTCCATCTCCAAGACAGGACAATAGCAATCAGCCCCAGCATTTT. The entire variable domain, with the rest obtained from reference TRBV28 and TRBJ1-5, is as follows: DVKVTQSSRYLVKRTGEKVFLECVQDMDHENMFWYRQDPGLGLRLIYFSYDVKMKEKGDIPEGYSVSREKKERFSLILESASTNQTSMYLCASSPSPRQDNSNQPQHFGDGTRLSIL.